This TCR beta chain was sequenced during a study of T-cell reconstitution after alpha-beta-depleted transplantation in children. Trimming took off 1 base at V and 7 bases at J, with 14 bases between the two ends. The CDR3 loop spans 15 amino acids. Germline CDR1 is MGHRA and CDR2 is YSYEKL. The TCRbeta library incorporated unique molecular identifiers. TCRdb recomputed calls from the PCR reads with MiXCR, one row per CDR3 protein. Of approximately 400,000 distinct CDR3 sequences in the sample, about 16% were seen once. The sample was PBMCs, mostly from graft donor cells, taken 360 days after TCRalphabeta/CD19-depleted stem cell transplant. The clonotype originates from a boy under two years old who had a stem cell transplant for Wiskott-Aldrich syndrome, so the T cells may come from the graft donor. The gene calls are TRBV4-1 and TRBJ2-1, with TRBD2 as a possible D gene (6 bases). Written as DNA, the CDR3 is TGCGCCAGCAGCCAAGTAACTAGGAGGGAAAATGAGCAGTTCTTC. Protein sequence: CASSQVTRRENEQFF.